This entry describes one TCR beta chain. The antigen remains unidentified. The V gene's germline CDR1 is LGHDT and CDR2 YNNKEL (reference sequence). This CDR3 contains 14 residues. Trimming cost V 4 bases and J 7 bases, with 17 bases left between them. TCRdb's table, derived via immunoSEQ multiplex PCR, lists solely in-frame clones and lacks some. The data contain about 420,000 clones, roughly 90% of them seen just once; the ten biggest clones take up less than 4.5%. The sample originates from a study of Ad26.COV2.S vaccination and SARS-CoV-2 variants. Study-level findings and limits: Vaccine recipients showed a spike-specific TCR breadth that was higher than in placebo recipients.

Described treatment: some 20 received Ad26.COV2.S at low or high dose, single or two shots; about 5 received placebo; per-sample allocation not given. Vaccine and placebo recipients were sampled on day 63 after the first injection. The chain couples TRBV3-1 (or the pseudogene TRBV3-2) to TRBJ2-7; no definite D call. This specimen was peripheral blood, taken in a trial of Ad26.COV2.S vaccine versus placebo. The receptor was derived from a person between 18 and 65 years old who received the Ad26.COV2.S COVID-19 vaccine or a placebo. CDR3 residues: CASSPMGSEREQYF. The CDR3 DNA is TGTGCCAGCAGCCCCATGGGGTCAGAGAGGGAGCAGTACTTC.